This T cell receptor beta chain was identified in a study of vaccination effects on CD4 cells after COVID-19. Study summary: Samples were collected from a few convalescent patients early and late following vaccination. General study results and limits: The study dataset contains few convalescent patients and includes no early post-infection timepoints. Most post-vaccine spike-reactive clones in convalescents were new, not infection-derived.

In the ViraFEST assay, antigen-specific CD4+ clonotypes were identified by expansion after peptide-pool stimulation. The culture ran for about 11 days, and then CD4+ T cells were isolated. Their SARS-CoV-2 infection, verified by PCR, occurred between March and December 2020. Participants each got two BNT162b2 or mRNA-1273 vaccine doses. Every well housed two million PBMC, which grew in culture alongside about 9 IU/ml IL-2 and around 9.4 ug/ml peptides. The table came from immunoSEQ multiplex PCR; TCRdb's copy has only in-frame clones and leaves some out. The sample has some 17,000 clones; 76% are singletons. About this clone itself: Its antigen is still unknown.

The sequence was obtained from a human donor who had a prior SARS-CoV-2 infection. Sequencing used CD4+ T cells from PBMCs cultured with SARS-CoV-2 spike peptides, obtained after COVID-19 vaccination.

CDR3 residues: CASSAQGNIQYF. In DNA form, the CDR3 reads TGCGCCAGCAGCGCACAGGGAAACATTCAGTACTTC. This chain links TRBV5-1 with TRBJ2-4; a weak D match, TRBD1 (6 bases). The V end lost 4 bases, the J end lost 6 bases, and 8 bases lay between the germline ends. CDR1 is SGHRS and CDR2 is YFSETQ in the germline V gene. The CDR3 covers 12 residues.